The clone carrying this TCR beta chain showed up just once. The sample belongs to a study of blood T cell repertoires in COVID-19. Authors' methods: By means of reference gene primer amplification, nucleated cell counts were estimated. Profiling relied on immunoSEQ multiplex PCR, and the TCRdb table lists in-frame clones only, not all of them. V and J calls and clone size are as listed in that table; D and trimming were resolved from the DNA. The data contain around 300,000 clones, around 86% of them singletons. The CDR3 sequence is 13 residues long. Germline CDR1 and CDR2: SGHAT and FQNNGV. V was clipped by 2 bases and J by 5 bases, with 10 bases between them.

The source of this sequence is a man between 50 and 59 years old with acute or convalescent COVID-19. Sequencing was carried out using peripheral blood. This chain uses TRBV11-2 with TRBJ2-7; no reliable D call. Here the CDR3 reads CASSLRGYHEQYF. CDR3 DNA sequence: TGTGCCAGCAGCTTACGCGGCTACCACGAGCAGTACTTC.